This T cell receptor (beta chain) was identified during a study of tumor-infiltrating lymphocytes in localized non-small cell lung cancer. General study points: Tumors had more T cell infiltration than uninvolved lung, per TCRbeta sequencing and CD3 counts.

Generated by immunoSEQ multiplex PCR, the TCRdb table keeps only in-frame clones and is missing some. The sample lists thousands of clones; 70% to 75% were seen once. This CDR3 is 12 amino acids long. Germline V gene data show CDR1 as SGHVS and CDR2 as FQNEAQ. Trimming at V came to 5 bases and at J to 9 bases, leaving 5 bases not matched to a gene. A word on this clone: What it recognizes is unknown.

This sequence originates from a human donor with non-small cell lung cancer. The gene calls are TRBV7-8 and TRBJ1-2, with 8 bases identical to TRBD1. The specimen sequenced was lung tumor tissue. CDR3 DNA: TGTGCCAGCAGCGCGGACAGGGAGAGCTACACCTTC. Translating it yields CASSADRESYTF.